Listed here is a single TCR beta chain. Antigen unknown. The sample belongs to a study of cytomegalovirus exposure and HLA in healthy donors. Study-wide results and limits: Data from an earlier analysis indicated that most TCR beta V segments were productive either about 87% or about 30% of the time. The listing of 150 to 200 TCR beta chains classed them as cytomegalovirus-associated.

Use of 60 Vbeta and 13 Jbeta primers characterized the PCR. The table came from immunoSEQ multiplex PCR; TCRdb's copy has only in-frame clones and leaves some out. Altogether over 110,000 clones are present, approximately 80% being singletons, with the ten largest covering over 2.5%. The CDR3 has 17 amino acids. Germline CDR1 is SGDLS and CDR2 is YYNGEE. J lost 3 bases, V lost 3 bases, and 12 bases had no gene match. V is TRBV9 and J is TRBJ2-5, with 9 positions matching TRBD1. Sequences were obtained from PBMCs. The sequence derives from a female donor in good health and CMV-seronegative. CDR3: CASSARPGTGFKETQYF. CDR3 nucleotide sequence: TGTGCCAGCAGCGCCCGTCCCGGGACAGGGTTCAAAGAGACCCAGTACTTC.